A few counts support the clone carrying this T cell receptor (beta chain). What it recognizes is unknown. These data are taken from a study of T-cell reconstitution after alpha-beta-depleted transplantation in children. General study points: Recipient T cells and thymic progenitors that survived gave rise to the high TCRbeta diversity observed at day 60 in some patients. Among T cells one year after transplant, newly produced cells accounted for most counts and diversity.

This sample's TCRbeta library carried unique molecular identifier barcodes. TCRdb reprocessed the PCR reads via MiXCR and lists one record per CDR3 protein. The sample carries around 200,000 distinct CDR3 sequences, 7.5% to 9.5% recorded once. This TCR derives from a male patient aged 2-10 years who had a stem cell transplant for acute myeloid leukemia, so the T cells may come from the graft donor. This material consisted of PBMCs, mostly from graft donor cells, taken 360 days after TCRalphabeta/CD19-depleted stem cell transplant.

The CDR3 sequence: CATSRDLGAPRETQYF. CDR3 DNA: TGTGCCACCAGCAGAGATCTTGGAGCCCCTCGAGAGACCCAGTACTTC. The chain carries TRBV15 and TRBJ2-5, with D hard to call. Germline CDR1 and CDR2: LNHNV and YYDKDF (reference sequence). The CDR3 covers 16 residues. Between the trimmed V and J ends, which lost 0 bases and 4 bases, there was a span of 15 bases.